This T cell receptor beta chain was sequenced for a study of T cell responses to AZD1222 COVID-19 vaccine. Study-wide results and caveats: Repertoire collection took place solely once the T cell response had peaked. Spike-specific TCR breadth and depth both grew after two AZD1222 doses.

Data came from immunoSEQ multiplex PCR; TCRdb stores just in-frame clones and leaves some out. The data show about 140,000 clones, under 95% seen once. V was pared by 3 bases and J by 4 bases, with 11 bases of the junction left unmatched. Looked up from germline, CDR1 is SGHVS and CDR2 is FQNEAQ. The CDR3 sequence is 19 residues long. This clone has only one observation. The antigen remains unidentified. The sequence was collected from an adult in good health. This material consisted of peripheral blood, taken on day 0 of AZD1222 vaccination. J is TRBJ2-2 and V is TRBV7-8; 13 positions agree with TRBD2. CDR3 loop: CASSFGWTSGSLGTGELFF. The CDR3 coding sequence is TGTGCCAGCAGCTTTGGATGGACTAGCGGGAGTCTCGGCACCGGGGAGCTGTTTTTT.